The 27 T cell receptor beta chains below all came from one sample that was sequenced in a study of T cells in Graves' hyperthyroidism and ophthalmopathy. RNA transcripts provided the source from which TCR beta CDR3 regions were amplified. A first-round RT-PCR of the TCR CDR3 used the HTBI primer set. In TCRdb, the multiplex PCR reads were re-called with MiXCR into one record per CDR3 protein. This table holds about 530,000 distinct CDR3 sequences, approximately 17% found once. The source material was blood. The receptors come from a woman aged 18-29 years with Graves' ophthalmopathy.

This chain connects TRBV27 to TRBJ2-1, with a weak D call TRBD1 (7 bases). The CDR3 covers 16 residues. V was pared by 6 bases and J by 10 bases, with 25 bases between. Germline CDR1 reads MNHEY; CDR2 reads SMNVEV (reference sequence). CDR3 DNA sequence: TGTGCCAGCAGCCTAGGGACTTACAGGGGATTTTTAGAGCAGTTCTTC. Amino acid sequence: CASSLGTYRGFLEQFF.

This clonotype was recorded many times. V usage is TRBV6-2 or TRBV6-3 and J usage is TRBJ1-5; 7 nucleotides align to TRBD1. The germline V gene encodes CDR1 MNHEY and CDR2 SVGEGT. The CDR3 is 14 amino acids. V shed 5 bases and J 4 bases; nucleotides not matched to a gene: 5. CDR3 coding DNA: TGTGCCAGCAGTATCAGGGGGTGGAATCAGCCCCAGCATTTT. Protein: CASSIRGWNQPQHF.

This chain connects TRBV2 to TRBJ1-3; D uncertain. CDR3 length: 15 amino acids. CDR1 and CDR2 (germline): SNHLY, FYNNEI. V lost 3 bases and J 0 bases, leaving 9 bases between the germline ends. The chain's CDR3 is CASSDLESSGNTIYF. CDR3 sequence (DNA): TGTGCCAGCAGTGACCTAGAGAGCTCTGGAAACACCATATATTTT.

This clonotype was seen at least ten times. The gene calls are TRBV5-1 and TRBJ1-1, with D unclear. Trimming took 1 base from V and 5 from J, leaving 12 bases between them. This CDR3 spans 14 amino acids. Looked up from germline, CDR1 is SGHRS and CDR2 is YFSETQ. This chain's CDR3 is CASSLWSGLTEAFF. The CDR3 bases are TGCGCCAGCAGCTTGTGGAGTGGTTTGACTGAAGCTTTCTTT.

In this sample, this clonotype turned up many times. The chain links TRBV6-2 or TRBV6-3 to TRBJ2-1, with D perhaps assigned TRBD1 or TRBD2 (6 bases each). The CDR3 covers 15 residues. Germline CDR1 reads MNHEY; CDR2 reads SVGEGT. V was clipped by 2 bases and J by 5 bases, with 13 bases between them. The DNA for the CDR3 is TGTGCCAGCAGTTACCCCGCAGGGGAGGACAATGAGCAGTTCTTC. Translation gives CASSYPAGEDNEQFF.

This clonotype was recorded many times. The chain employs TRBV6-6 and TRBJ1-1, with D possibly matching TRBD1 (6 bases). V was shortened by 0 bases and J by 0 bases, with 11 bases between the two germline ends. This CDR3 has 16 amino acids. CDR1 MNHNY and CDR2 SVGAGI come from the germline V gene (reference sequence). The CDR3 protein is CASSYSGQTLNTEAFF. The CDR3 DNA follows: TGTGCCAGCAGTTACTCTGGACAGACCCTGAACACTGAAGCTTTCTTT.

With regard to this clonotype: Being one base from a much bigger clone, this may be a read error. Because it lacks the conserved phenylalanine or tryptophan at the end, this CDR3 is likely a read error. This chain connects TRBV27 to TRBJ2-5, with D hard to call. This CDR3 region has 13 residues. Germline V gene lookup returns CDR1 MNHEY and CDR2 SMNVEV (reference sequence). V dropped 5 bases and J dropped 0 bases, with 7 bases sitting between them. For the CDR3, the DNA is TGTGCCAGCAGTCCCCAAAACCAAGAGACCCAGTACTTA. Translated, it gives CASSPQNQETQYL.

This clonotype was seen more than once but under ten times. This chain links TRBV9 with TRBJ2-3; TRBD2 might be the D (6 bases). CDR1 and CDR2 (germline): SGDLS, YYNGEE. Deletions cut 0 bases from V and 0 bases from J, with 11 bases between. The CDR3 totals 16 residues. The CDR3 reads CASSVELAQSTDTQYF. CDR3 nucleotides: TGTGCCAGCAGCGTAGAACTAGCTCAAAGCACAGATACGCAGTATTTT.

This clonotype was recorded at least ten times. The genes are TRBV28 and TRBJ2-3; D remains unclear. The CDR3 loop spans 18 amino acids. V lost 5 bases to trimming and J lost 1 base, with 22 bases between them. The germline gives CDR1 MDHEN, CDR2 SYDVKM. CDR3 region: CASSPAKFQVVRTDTQYF. Here the CDR3 DNA reads TGTGCCAGCAGTCCCGCCAAATTTCAAGTAGTGCGCACAGATACGCAGTATTTT.

This clonotype was counted at least ten times. The genes are TRBV27 and TRBJ2-3, with 13 bases aligning to TRBD2. CDR1 MNHEY and CDR2 SMNVEV come from the germline V gene (reference sequence). The CDR3 sequence is 18 residues long. With V trimmed by 2 bases and J by 1 base, 6 bases remained unmatched. The CDR3 coding sequence is TGTGCCAGCAGTTTAGGACTAGCGGGGGCCATCCGCACAGATACGCAGTATTTT. This translates into CASSLGLAGAIRTDTQYF.

This clonotype was counted at least ten times. The genes are TRBV18 and TRBJ1-1; 8 bases are shared with TRBD1. With V trimmed by 3 bases and J by 5 bases, 11 bases remained unmatched. CDR1 is KGHSH, CDR2 LQKENI, per germline. The CDR3 runs 16 residues. For the CDR3, the DNA is TGTGCCAGCTCACCGGGGCAGGGGGCGCGTGGAACTGAAGCTTTCTTT. Translation: CASSPGQGARGTEAFF.

This clonotype was found many times. The CDR3 protein is CASSQGGVVHNEQFF. CDR3 DNA: TGTGCCAGCAGCCAAGGGGGGGTTGTGCACAATGAGCAGTTCTTC. The chain links TRBV3-1 to TRBJ2-1; perhaps TRBD2 as D (6 bases). Trimming cost V 1 base and J 5 bases, with 12 bases left between them. Germline V CDR1 and CDR2: LGHDT, YNNKEL (reference sequence). CDR3 length equals 15 residues.

This clonotype was counted only a few times. The gene calls are TRBV7-2 and TRBJ2-1, with 10 bases matching TRBD2. The CDR3 runs 15 residues. Germline lookup yields CDR1 SGHTA and CDR2 FQGNSA. The V gene end was trimmed by 2 bases and the J gene end by 10 bases; junction bases not matched to a gene: 8. This CDR3 is CASSLTSGDPSEQFF. The CDR3 DNA follows: TGTGCCAGCAGCTTAACTAGCGGGGATCCGAGCGAGCAGTTCTTC.

This clonotype was observed many times. The rearrangement links TRBV30 to TRBJ2-7; 9 nucleotides match TRBD1. CDR3 length equals 12 residues. The trim removed 1 base at V and 9 bases at J, leaving 4 bases unmatched. The V gene's germline CDR1 is GTSNPN and CDR2 SVGIG (reference sequence). The CDR3 spells CAWSGDRVRQYF. DNA of the CDR3: TGTGCCTGGAGTGGGGACAGGGTACGGCAGTACTTC.

This clonotype appeared many times. V and J are TRBV28 and TRBJ1-2; D perhaps matches TRBD1 (6 bases). CDR3 length equals 13 residues. The germline V gene encodes CDR1 MDHEN and CDR2 SYDVKM. The V and J ends lost 7 bases and 5 bases respectively, with 14 bases between them. CDR3 in amino acids: CASTLGGVYGYTF. CDR3 sequence (DNA): TGTGCCAGCACCCTGGGGGGCGTGTATGGCTACACCTTC.

This clonotype appeared many times. The chain is built from TRBV7-2 and TRBJ2-5, with 9 bases that match TRBD2. This CDR3 has 16 amino acids. Germline trimming cut 5 bases from V and 4 bases from J; bases unmatched to any gene: 11. CDR1 and CDR2 (germline): SGHTA, FQGNSA. This chain's CDR3 is CASSRRGGRAPETQYF. The CDR3 coding sequence is TGTGCCAGCAGCCGCCGGGGCGGGAGGGCCCCAGAGACCCAGTACTTC. Looking up the rest from reference TRBV7-2 and TRBJ2-5 gives the full variable domain: GAGVSQSPSNKVTEKGKDVELRCDPISGHTALYWYRQSLGQGLEFLIYFQGNSAPDKSGLPSDRFSAERTGGSVSTLTIQRTQQEDSAVYLCASSRRGGRAPETQYFGPGTRLLVL.

This clonotype was found a few times. The V gene is TRBV20-1, the J gene TRBJ1-2, with D tentatively TRBD1 (6 bases). Germline CDR1 and CDR2: DFQATT and SNEGSKA (reference sequence). The V end lost 4 bases, the J end lost 4 bases, and 10 bases lay between the germline ends. CDR3 length equals 12 residues. DNA for the CDR3: TGCAGTGCTACCGGGACAAGCTATGGCTACACCTTC. It translates to CSATGTSYGYTF.

Ten or more counts support this clonotype. V gene TRBV6-2 or TRBV6-3 combines with J gene TRBJ1-2; D not certain. CDR3 length equals 13 residues. Germline-derived CDR1 and CDR2 are MNHEY and SVGEGT. Trimming took 7 bases from V and 2 from J, leaving 11 bases between them. The CDR3 DNA reads as TGTGCCAGCAAATTTCGGGAGAACTATGGCTACACCTTC. It translates to CASKFRENYGYTF.

The sample holds a few counts of this clonotype. J is TRBJ2-3 and V is TRBV6-2 or TRBV6-3, with D tentatively TRBD2 (5 bases). Germline V gene sequence: CDR1 MNHEY, CDR2 SVGEGT. Between the trimmed V and J ends, which lost 2 bases and 7 bases, there was a span of 13 bases. The CDR3 sequence is 14 residues long. The CDR3 here is CASSYRIAPNTQYF. The CDR3 region has the DNA TGTGCCAGCAGTTACCGAATAGCGCCAAATACGCAGTATTTT.

V usage is TRBV7-2 and J usage is TRBJ1-5; D is unclear. The CDR3 runs to 15 residues. Germline CDR1 SGHTA, CDR2 FQGNSA. Trimming took off 1 base at V and 4 bases at J, with 11 bases between the two ends. The CDR3 loop reads CASSLGPGLNQPQHF. Written as DNA, the CDR3 is TGTGCCAGCAGCTTAGGGCCGGGCTTGAATCAGCCCCAGCATTTT.

The chain uses TRBV11-1 and TRBJ2-6; 7 bases are shared with TRBD2. V dropped 4 bases and J dropped 4; count of bases not matched to a gene: 16. This CDR3 region has 19 residues. From germline, CDR1 is SGHAT and CDR2 FQDESV (reference sequence). The CDR3 reads CASSSDGTTAAWGANVLTF. Here the CDR3 DNA reads TGTGCCAGCAGCTCCGACGGGACTACTGCGGCCTGGGGGGCCAACGTCCTGACTTTC.

This clonotype occurred many times. The chain is built from TRBV6-1 and TRBJ2-3; either TRBD1 or TRBD2 may supply D (5 bases each). Germline loops: CDR1 MNHNS, CDR2 SASEGT. The V end lost 8 bases, the J end lost 0 bases, and 9 bases lay between the germline ends. The CDR3 covers 13 residues. CDR3 coding DNA: TGTGCCAGCTCGGGGCTCAGCACAGATACGCAGTATTTT. Protein product: CASSGLSTDTQYF.

Turning to this clonotype: A single base separates this from a much larger clone, so it may be a read error. The J gene is TRBJ2-5, the V gene TRBV20-1; D may be TRBD2 (5 bases). Germline lookup yields CDR1 DFQATT and CDR2 SNEGSKA (reference sequence). The CDR3 is 15 residues long. This CDR3 is CSALDWGEGQGTQYF. CDR3 nucleotide sequence: TGCAGTGCTCTTGATTGGGGAGAAGGGCAAGGGACCCAGTACTTC.

This clonotype was counted ten times or more. CDR3: CASSPRIRDGYSGANVLTF. The CDR3 nucleotides are TGTGCCAGCAGCCCCCGGATCCGGGACGGATACTCTGGGGCCAACGTCCTGACTTTC. The chain combines TRBV11-2 with TRBJ2-6; the D gene could be TRBD1 or TRBD2 (5 bases each). Trimming cost V 5 bases and J 0 bases, with 20 bases left between them. CDR3 length: 19 residues. CDR1 and CDR2 from the germline V gene are SGHAT and FQNNGV.

This clonotype appeared a few times. The chain uses TRBV20-1 and TRBJ2-2; D is unresolved. V was pared by 6 bases and J by 5 bases, with 7 bases between. From germline, CDR1 is DFQATT and CDR2 SNEGSKA (reference sequence). CDR3 length equals 11 residues. CDR3 loop: CSAPLTGELFF. In nucleotides, the CDR3 is TGCAGTGCCCCGCTAACCGGGGAGCTGTTTTTT.

The V call is TRBV4-1, the J call TRBJ2-7; 8 bases line up with TRBD1. With V trimmed by 6 bases and J by 0 bases, 7 bases remained unmatched. Per the germline V gene, CDR1 is MGHRA and CDR2 is YSYEKL. The CDR3 covers 15 residues. The CDR3 coding sequence is TGCGCCAGCAGGACCCTCGGACAGGGCTCCTACGAGCAGTACTTC. As protein: CASRTLGQGSYEQYF.

To note about this clonotype: This clone may be a read error of a much larger clone one base away. The gene calls are TRBV2 and TRBJ2-1; D perhaps matches TRBD2 (5 bases). Gene TRBJ2-7 matches the end of the DNA better, so the J call may be wrong. CDR3 length: 12 residues. From germline, CDR1 is SNHLY and CDR2 FYNNEI. The CDR3 bases are TGTGCCAGCAGGGGAGTCTACAATGAGCAGTACTTC. Translating it yields CASRGVYNEQYF.